A selection of T cell receptor beta chains follows, all from one sample in a study of control samples from healthy donors and cancer patients. Some clones are missing from TCRdb's copy, which holds only in-frame ones; the method was immunoSEQ multiplex PCR. The top ten hold over 3.5% of the sample, which has roughly 170,000 clones, 80% to 95% seen once. Sequenced sample: blood. These receptors originate from a woman aged 55-70 years in good health. The CDR3 runs from the conserved cysteine through the conserved F or W. Each record gives: J gene, clone size, D gene, V gene, CDR3 DNA, CDR3 protein. The D gene is left open where the match is weak. Expanded clones are given a class, and other clones once, few, many or no size at all.

TRBJ1-1,NA,TRBD1,TRBV18,TGTGCCAGTAACCTCCGGGACAGGGAACCTGAAGCTTTCTTT,CASNLRDREPEAFF
TRBJ2-3,NA,NA,TRBV7-3,TGTGCCAGCAGCCCCGTTTCGGCAGATACGCAGTATTTT,CASSPVSADTQYF
TRBJ1-2,NA,TRBD1,TRBV4-3,TGCGCCAGCAGCCAAGAAGGTGTGGCAGGGGGGGGCTATGGCTACACCTTC,CASSQEGVAGGGYGYTF
TRBJ1-1,NA,TRBD1,TRBV5-8,TGTGCCAGCAGCGGTCCAGGGGGCAGGAACACTGAAGCTTTCTTT,CASSGPGGRNTEAFF
TRBJ1-1,NA,NA,TRBV18,TGTGCCAGCTCACCTCGCCGGGTCCCGAACACTGAAGCTTTCTTT,CASSPRRVPNTEAFF
TRBJ1-1,once,NA,TRBV10-3,TGTGCCTCATCAGGGCAACAGAACACTGAAGCTTTCTTT,CASSGQQNTEAFF
TRBJ1-2,NA,NA,TRBV2,TGTGCCAGCAACACCGGGACCAACTATGGCTACACCTTC,CASNTGTNYGYTF
TRBJ2-2,NA,NA,TRBV9,TGTGCCAGCAGCGTAGGCCTGACCGGGGAGCTGTTTTTT,CASSVGLTGELFF
TRBJ2-7,NA,TRBD2,TRBV4-1,TGCGCCAGCAGCGGTGTGGGGGGGGATAACTCCTACGAGCAGTACTTC,CASSGVGGDNSYEQYF
TRBJ1-1,NA,NA,TRBV4-2,TGTGCCAGCAGCCAAACGCAGGGAGGGGCCACTGAAGCTTTCTTT,CASSQTQGGATEAFF
TRBJ2-3,NA,NA,TRBV6-2/TRBV6-3,TGTGCCAGCAGTCCAATGCTCGGCACAGATACGCAGTATTTT,CASSPMLGTDTQYF
TRBJ2-3,NA,NA,TRBV27,TGTGCCAGCGAGGGTAGAAACAATCCAGATACGCAGTATTTT,CASEGRNNPDTQYF
TRBJ2-2,NA,NA,TRBV7-8,TGTGCCAGCAGCTTTAAAGGTTCGAACACCGGGGAGCTGTTTTTT,CASSFKGSNTGELFF
TRBJ1-2,NA,NA,TRBV5-1,TGCGCCAGCAGCTTGGAGGGCCAGGCCTATGGCTACACCTTC,CASSLEGQAYGYTF
TRBJ2-7,once,TRBD2,TRBV19,TGTGCCAGTAGTGTCTGGTTGACTAGCGGGGATCAGCAGTACTTC,CASSVWLTSGDQQYF
TRBJ1-5,NA,NA,TRBV12-5,TGTGCTAGTGGTTTGGTACTTGGGGGAAATCAGCCCCAGCATTTT,CASGLVLGGNQPQHF
TRBJ2-7,NA,NA,TRBV6-2/TRBV6-3,TGTGCCAGCAGTTACCCCGACGTAAGGTCCTACGAGCAGTACTTC,CASSYPDVRSYEQYF
TRBJ2-5,NA,TRBD2,TRBV5-1,TGCGCCAGCAGCTTGGGAGCGGGGCAAGAGACCCAGTACTTC,CASSLGAGQETQYF
TRBJ2-7,NA,NA,TRBV19,TGTGCCAGTAGTATGGCCCTACTCGGGGACGAGCAGTACTTC,CASSMALLGDEQYF
TRBJ1-2,NA,TRBD1,TRBV18,TGTGCCAGCTCACCAACCCCGGCTACAGGGGGCAACTATGGCTACACCTTC,CASSPTPATGGNYGYTF
TRBJ2-5,NA,NA,TRBV18,TGTGCCAGCTCCGCACCTACGGCCGGGGAGACCCAGTACTTC,CASSAPTAGETQYF
TRBJ1-2,once,NA,TRBV6-2/TRBV6-3,TGTGCCAGCAGTTATTACAGGGCAAACTATGGCTACACCTTC,CASSYYRANYGYTF
TRBJ1-4,NA,NA,TRBV9,TGTGCCAGCAGCGCCCTTCCCGGGGAAAAACTGTTTTTT,CASSALPGEKLFF
TRBJ1-3,NA,TRBD1,TRBV19,TGTGCCAGTAGCACAGGGGTCTCCTCTGGAAACACCATATATTTT,CASSTGVSSGNTIYF
TRBJ1-4,NA,TRBD1,TRBV29-1,TGCAGCGTGAGTGGACAGGGGGTGGAAAAACTGTTTTTT,CSVSGQGVEKLFF
TRBJ1-1,NA,NA,TRBV18,TGTGCCAGCTCACTAACCGACGCTAACACTGAAGCTTTCTTT,CASSLTDANTEAFF
TRBJ1-1,NA,TRBD1,TRBV5-1,TGCGCCAGCAGTCGACAGGGGACCCTGAACACTGAAGCTTTCTTT,CASSRQGTLNTEAFF
TRBJ2-1,NA,NA,TRBV4-3,TGCGCCAGCAGCCTCCGAGTGGGGACACACAATGAGCAGTTCTTC,CASSLRVGTHNEQFF
TRBJ1-1,NA,NA,TRBV10-1,TGCGCCAGCAACGAAATCAATGAAGCTTTCTTT,CASNEINEAFF
TRBJ2-1,NA,NA,TRBV7-2,TGTGCCAGCAGCTTAGCGGGGGGGCAGAACGTCAATGAGCAGTTCTTC,CASSLAGGQNVNEQFF
TRBJ2-7,NA,NA,TRBV11-2,TGTGCCAGCAGCTTAGGGGGGCGTCCCGCTACCGAGCAGTACTTC,CASSLGGRPATEQYF
TRBJ2-1,NA,TRBD1,TRBV4-3,TGCGCCAGCAGCCCCAACGTGGGACAGGGGGCGGATGAGCAGTTCTTC,CASSPNVGQGADEQFF
TRBJ2-7,NA,TRBD1,TRBV19,TGTGCCAGTAGCCACGGGGGACAGGTCACCTACGAGCAGTACTTC,CASSHGGQVTYEQYF
TRBJ2-7,NA,NA,TRBV9,TGTGCCAGCAGCGTAATGGCGGATACCTACGAGCAGTACTTC,CASSVMADTYEQYF
TRBJ1-1,few,NA,TRBV30,TGTGCCTGGAACTTCTACCCTGAAGCTTTCTTT,CAWNFYPEAFF
TRBJ2-2,NA,NA,TRBV7-9,TGTGCCAGCAGCTCAGGACAGTCGGATAACACCGGGGAGCTGTTTTTT,CASSSGQSDNTGELFF
TRBJ2-7,few,NA,TRBV10-3,TGTGCCATCAGTGAGGGTCTGGGGGGGGCCAGCTCCTACGAGCAGTACTTC,CAISEGLGGASSYEQYF
TRBJ1-2,NA,TRBD1,TRBV5-6,TGTGCCAGCAGCACCCGGGACAGGGGGTTCTATGGCTACACCTTC,CASSTRDRGFYGYTF
TRBJ1-6,NA,NA,TRBV11-2,TGTGCCAGCAGCTTAGACCTCGGGACCGTATTTAATTCACCCCTCCACTTT,CASSLDLGTVFNSPLHF
TRBJ1-2,few,NA,TRBV30,TGTGCCTGGAGTCCCCAGGGCCCTTATGGCTACACCTTC,CAWSPQGPYGYTF
TRBJ2-1,NA,NA,TRBV7-3,TGTGCCAGCAGCCTCGACCCCCGCTACAATGAGCAGTTCTTC,CASSLDPRYNEQFF
TRBJ1-5,NA,NA,TRBV4-3,TGCGCCAGCAGCCAAGACAGGGAGCTATATCAGCCCCAGCATTTT,CASSQDRELYQPQHF
TRBJ1-1,NA,NA,TRBV27,TGTGCCAGCAGTTTAACACAAGTGAACACTGAAGCTTTCTTT,CASSLTQVNTEAFF
TRBJ1-5,NA,TRBD1,TRBV19,TGTGCCAGTAGTGGGACAGGGGGAAATCAGCCCCAGCATTTT,CASSGTGGNQPQHF
TRBJ1-2,NA,TRBD1,TRBV3-1/TRBV3-2,TGTGCCAGCAGCCAAGTTCAGGGGGCGGATGGCTACACCTTC,CASSQVQGADGYTF
TRBJ1-5,NA,TRBD1,TRBV5-6,TGTGCCAGCAGCTCCAGGGGGCGGAATCAGCCCCAGCATTTT,CASSSRGRNQPQHF
TRBJ1-5,NA,TRBD1,TRBV4-1,TGCGCCAGCAGCCAGGGGGACAGAGACAACGAACCCCAGCATTTT,CASSQGDRDNEPQHF
TRBJ1-1,NA,TRBD1,TRBV19,TGTGCCAGTAGTACGACCGGGACAGGGATTTGGGCGGACACTGAAGCTTTCTTT,CASSTTGTGIWADTEAFF
TRBJ2-7,NA,NA,TRBV5-4,TGTGCCAGCAGACCAACCCCAACAGGGGGGGCGGGTGAGCAGTACTTC,CASRPTPTGGAGEQYF
TRBJ2-7,few,NA,TRBV6-1,TGTGCCAGCAGTGAAGCGCTTCGTGGCAGGGGAAATTACGAGCAGTACTTC,CASSEALRGRGNYEQYF
TRBJ1-5,NA,TRBD1,TRBV19,TGTGCCAGCAGAGGGACAGGGGAAATGCCCCAGCATTTT,CASRGTGEMPQHF
TRBJ2-3,NA,TRBD2,TRBV5-1,TGCGCCAGCAGCTTGGTGACTAGCGGGGGGGCCGCAGATACGCAGTATTTT,CASSLVTSGGAADTQYF
TRBJ1-5,NA,NA,TRBV4-1,TGCGCCAGCTGTTTTCCACGCCGTAGAGTACTCAATCAGCCCCAGCATTTT,CASCFPRRRVLNQPQHF